This T cell receptor (beta chain) was sequenced in a study of blood T cells in healthy people across ages. In the study overall: Template switching picked up about one barcoded beta molecule for each two T cells. Study results and limitations: Because donor CMV status was unknown, expanded clonotype changes were possibly confounded.

As concerns this clonotype: Antigen: not known.

Sample-barcoded 5' priming and a J-beta primer mix drove a second PCR of roughly 7 to 11 cycles. Through a template-switch adaptor with 12 random nucleotides, each cDNA molecule received a tag. MiXCR, run by TCRdb on the 5' RACE reads, gives a single entry per CDR3 protein. Of roughly 1.4 million distinct CDR3 sequences in the sample, approximately 63% were seen once. CDR3 size: 14 residues. After removal of 6 bases from V and 4 bases from J, the junction contained 8 bases not matched to a gene. The specimen sequenced was blood. This rearrangement joins TRBV12-3 or TRBV12-4 to TRBJ1-1; 7 nucleotides agree with TRBD1. This sequence originates from a man aged 18 to 35 in good health. DNA of the CDR3: TGTGCCAGCAGCCGTACAGGGGTGGCCACTGAAGCTTTCTTT. This translates into CASSRTGVATEAFF.